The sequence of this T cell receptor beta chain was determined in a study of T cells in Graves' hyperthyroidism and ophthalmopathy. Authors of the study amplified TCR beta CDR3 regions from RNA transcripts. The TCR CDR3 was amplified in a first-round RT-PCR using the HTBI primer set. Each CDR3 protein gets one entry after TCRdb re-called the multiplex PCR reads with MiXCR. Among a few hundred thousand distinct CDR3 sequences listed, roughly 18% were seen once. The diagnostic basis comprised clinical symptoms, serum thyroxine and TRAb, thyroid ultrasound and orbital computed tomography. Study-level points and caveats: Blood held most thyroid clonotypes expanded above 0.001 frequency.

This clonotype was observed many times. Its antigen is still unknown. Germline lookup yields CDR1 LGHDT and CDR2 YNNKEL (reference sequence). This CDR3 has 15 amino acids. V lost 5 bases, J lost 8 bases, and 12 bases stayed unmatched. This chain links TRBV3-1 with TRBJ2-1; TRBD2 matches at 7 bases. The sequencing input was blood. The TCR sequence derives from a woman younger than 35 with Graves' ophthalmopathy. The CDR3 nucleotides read TGTGCCAGCAGCGAACCGGGACTAACACCAGATGAGCAGTTCTTC. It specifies CASSEPGLTPDEQFF.